This T cell receptor (beta chain) was found in a study of cytomegalovirus exposure and HLA in healthy donors. The PCR made use of 60 Vbeta and 13 Jbeta primers. The table came from immunoSEQ multiplex PCR; TCRdb's copy has only in-frame clones and leaves some out. In all, the sample yields over 80,000 clones. CDR3 length: 14 residues. Germline lookup yields CDR1 SGHTA and CDR2 FQGNSA. V lost 3 bases, J lost 7 bases, and 6 bases stayed unmatched. Sequencing used PBMCs. The V gene is TRBV7-2, the J gene TRBJ2-7; 10 bases agree with TRBD2. This clonotype originated in a girl between 5 and 17 years old in good health and CMV-seropositive. The CDR3 DNA follows: TGTGCCAGCAGCTTGCAGCGGGGGGGGTGGGAGCAGTACGTC. It encodes CASSLQRGGWEQYV.